There are many counts of the clone carrying this TCR beta chain. This sample stems from a study of T cells after yellow fever vaccination. A single record per CDR3 protein comes from TCRdb applying MiXCR to the 5' RACE reads. The table records over 200,000 distinct CDR3 sequences, 6.7% of them present only once. The trim removed 6 bases at V and 3 bases at J, leaving 10 bases unmatched. The CDR3 runs 16 residues. Germline V gene sequence: CDR1 MNHEY, CDR2 SMNVEV (reference sequence). The receptor was derived from a man aged 25-45 years who received the YFV17D yellow fever vaccine. The specimen was CD4+ T cells sorted from PBMCs, collected on the day of the yellow fever booster vaccination. The rearrangement joins TRBV27 to TRBJ2-5, with 10 bases that match TRBD1. The CDR3 sequence: CASRTLGTGAKETQYF. DNA of the CDR3: TGTGCCAGCAGAACCCTCGGGACAGGGGCCAAAGAGACCCAGTACTTC.